This entry is about one T cell receptor beta chain. This record comes from a study of blood T cell repertoires in COVID-19. About the research overall: T cells, B-cell-depleted T cells, or PBMCs provided the cDNA or gDNA that served as material.

Original analysis: Reference gene primers were amplified, and this amplification served to estimate nucleated cell counts. The table came from immunoSEQ multiplex PCR; TCRdb's copy has only in-frame clones and leaves some out. Clone size and the V and J calls come from that table; the DNA yielded D and trimming. The repertoire holds more than 150,000 clones, with approximately 88% as singletons. V lost 0 bases to trimming and J lost 6 bases, with 12 bases between them. The germline V gene has CDR1 KGHSH and CDR2 LQKENI. This CDR3 comprises 15 residues. The rearrangement joins TRBV18 to TRBJ1-5; D is possibly TRBD1 (6 bases). This clonotype was obtained from a woman in her sixties or seventies with acute or convalescent COVID-19. Sample: peripheral blood. The CDR3 DNA follows: TGTGCCAGCTCACCACCGGAAGGGGGTACTCAGCCCCAGCATTTT. It specifies CASSPPEGGTQPQHF.